Presented here are 18 T cell receptor beta chains from one specimen sequenced in a study of CD8 T cells in ankylosing spondylitis. TCRdb reprocessed the 5' RACE reads with MiXCR, giving one entry per CDR3 protein. The sample holds 35,000 to 50,000 distinct CDR3 sequences, less than 4% seen once. Material: blood, either unsorted or a sorted T cell fraction (not recorded which). The receptors here all came from a male donor with ankylosing spondylitis or in good health (not recorded which).

This clonotype was detected ten times or more. This chain connects TRBV9 to TRBJ2-2, with 10 bases fitting TRBD2. The trim removed 0 bases at V and 4 bases at J, leaving 12 bases unmatched. Germline CDR1 is SGDLS and CDR2 is YYNGEE. The CDR3 spans 19 residues. The CDR3 DNA reads as TGTGCCAGCAGCGTAGATTGGCTAGCGGGAGCCCCGGGCACCGGGGAGCTGTTTTTT. This sequence encodes CASSVDWLAGAPGTGELFF.

This clonotype was recorded at least ten times. The chain links TRBV9 to TRBJ2-5; 7 positions match TRBD2. Germline lookup yields CDR1 SGDLS and CDR2 YYNGEE. This CDR3 comprises 16 residues. V shed 4 bases and J 4 bases; nucleotides not matched to a gene: 13. The CDR3 loop reads CASSPPGGGGGETQYF. The CDR3 region has the DNA TGTGCCAGCAGCCCCCCCGGCGGGGGAGGCGGAGAGACCCAGTACTTC.

The table lists this clonotype with many counts. The chain is built from TRBV6-4 and TRBJ2-2, with 10 positions matching TRBD1. This CDR3 spans 17 amino acids. Germline trimming cut 6 bases from V and 4 bases from J; bases unmatched to any gene: 11. Looked up from germline, CDR1 is MRHNA and CDR2 is SNTAGT. In DNA, the CDR3 is TGTGCCAGCAGGGGTCCAAAGAGGACAGGGGGCACCGGGGAGCTGTTTTTT. It translates to CASRGPKRTGGTGELFF.

This clonotype appeared many times. The V gene is TRBV9, the J gene TRBJ1-4; 9 bases are a match to TRBD1. This CDR3 comprises 15 residues. Trimming cost V 4 bases and J 7 bases; bases outside gene matches: 8. Germline V lookup: CDR1 SGDLS, CDR2 YYNGEE. In nucleotides, the CDR3 is TGTGCCAGCAGCCTCGGGGACAGGGAAGGTGAAAAACTGTTTTTT. It codes for CASSLGDREGEKLFF.

The sample holds many counts of this clonotype. The J gene is TRBJ2-1, the V gene TRBV9; 8 bases map to TRBD1. The germline V gene encodes CDR1 SGDLS and CDR2 YYNGEE. The CDR3 extends over 15 amino acids. V was pared by 4 bases and J by 4 bases, with 7 bases of the junction left unmatched. CDR3 DNA: TGTGCCAGCAGCCTCGGACAGGGTTTTTACAATGAGCAGTTCTTC. Translating gives CASSLGQGFYNEQFF.

This clonotype showed up just a few times. Written as DNA, the CDR3 is TGTGCCAGCAGCTACTCCGGGACAGGGGGAGGCTACACCTTC. Its protein product is CASSYSGTGGGYTF. The J gene is TRBJ1-2, the V gene TRBV9, with 11 nucleotides matching TRBD1. V trimming: 4 bases; J trimming: 8 bases; junction bases outside the gene matches: 7. CDR3 length: 14 residues. Germline values: CDR1 SGDLS, CDR2 YYNGEE.

At least ten counts were recorded for this clonotype. The gene calls are TRBV9 and TRBJ2-3; 8 bases are a match to TRBD2. Germline loops: CDR1 SGDLS, CDR2 YYNGEE. The CDR3 has 15 amino acids. V dropped 4 bases and J dropped 4; count of bases not matched to a gene: 8. CDR3 residues: CASSTQLAGADTQYF. DNA for the CDR3: TGTGCCAGCAGCACCCAGCTAGCGGGCGCAGATACGCAGTATTTT.

At least ten counts were recorded for this clonotype. The rearrangement joins TRBV9 to TRBJ2-3; 16 nucleotides agree with TRBD2. In germline, CDR1 is SGDLS, CDR2 YYNGEE. The junction had 6 bases not matched to a gene; V was cut back by 4 bases and J by 4 bases. The CDR3 totals 17 residues. CDR3 loop: CASSHGTSGGAADTQYF. The CDR3 nucleotides read TGTGCCAGCAGCCACGGGACTAGCGGGGGGGCGGCAGATACGCAGTATTTT.

This clonotype was observed at least ten times. V is TRBV9 and J is TRBJ2-1; perhaps TRBD1 as D (7 bases). The V end lost 0 bases, the J end lost 0 bases, and 19 bases lay between the germline ends. Germline V gives CDR1 SGDLS, CDR2 YYNGEE. The CDR3 is made up of 19 amino acids. The CDR3 region has the DNA TGTGCCAGCAGCGTAGCAGGGGGGATGGACAGAAGCTCCTACAATGAGCAGTTCTTC. It translates to CASSVAGGMDRSSYNEQFF.

This chain links TRBV9 with TRBJ2-3; the D gene is possibly TRBD1 (5 bases). CDR1 is SGDLS, CDR2 YYNGEE, per germline. The CDR3 consists of 15 residues. Trimming shortened V by 3 bases and J by 2 bases, and 13 bases separated the two germline ends. CDR3 residues: CASSALDSYTDTQYF. In nucleotides, the CDR3 is TGTGCCAGCAGCGCCCTTGACAGCTACACAGATACGCAGTATTTT.

This clonotype was observed at least ten times. The chain has TRBV9 and TRBJ2-3; D not resolved. The CDR3 runs 14 residues. V lost 0 bases and J 4 bases, leaving 9 bases between the germline ends. Germline CDR1 reads SGDLS; CDR2 reads YYNGEE. CDR3 coding DNA: TGTGCCAGCAGCGTAGTGTCTGGGCCAGATACGCAGTATTTT. Protein product: CASSVVSGPDTQYF.

This clonotype was seen at least ten times. The V and J genes are TRBV9 and TRBJ2-7, with 9 bases fitting TRBD1. Germline-derived CDR1 and CDR2 are SGDLS and YYNGEE. The trim removed 5 bases at V and 3 bases at J, leaving 12 bases unmatched. The CDR3 totals 16 residues. CDR3 amino acids: CASREGNRDRVYEQYV. The CDR3, as DNA: TGTGCCAGCAGAGAGGGAAACCGGGACAGGGTCTACGAGCAGTACGTC.

This clonotype has ten or more counts. J is TRBJ2-7 and V is TRBV5-1; D may correspond to TRBD1 or TRBD2 (5 bases each). Germline values: CDR1 SGHRS, CDR2 YFSETQ. This CDR3 has 14 amino acids. Trimming cost V 3 bases and J 3 bases, with 13 bases left between them. CDR3 residues: CASSSGRDHYEQYV. The DNA for the CDR3 is TGCGCCAGCAGCTCGGGACGAGATCACTACGAGCAGTACGTC.

In this sample, this clonotype turned up many times. V gene TRBV9 combines with J gene TRBJ1-3, with TRBD1 matching 9 bases. This CDR3 is 15 amino acids long. Trimming cost V 4 bases and J 4 bases; bases outside gene matches: 6. Looked up from germline, CDR1 is SGDLS and CDR2 is YYNGEE. This chain's CDR3 is CASSRDRARGNTIYF. CDR3 DNA: TGTGCCAGCAGCCGGGACAGGGCACGGGGAAACACCATATATTTT.

The genes are TRBV9 and TRBJ1-5; 10 nucleotides line up with TRBD1. The CDR3 length is 15 residues. After removal of 3 bases from V and 2 bases from J, the junction contained 2 bases not matched to a gene. The germline gives CDR1 SGDLS, CDR2 YYNGEE. CDR3 region: CASSAGTGGNQPQHF. CDR3 coding DNA: TGTGCCAGCAGCGCCGGGACAGGGGGCAATCAGCCCCAGCATTTT.

Ten or more counts support this clonotype. The chain uses TRBV9 and TRBJ1-2; 8 bases fit TRBD1. CDR1 and CDR2 (germline): SGDLS, YYNGEE. The length of the CDR3 is 15 residues. V was clipped by 3 bases and J by 5 bases; unmatched bases: 9. The DNA for the CDR3 is TGTGCCAGCAGCGCCTACGACAGGGGACGGTATGGCTACACCTTC. It translates to CASSAYDRGRYGYTF. Full variable domain (remainder filled in from reference TRBV9 and TRBJ1-2): DSGVTQTPKHLITATGQRVTLRCSPRSGDLSVYWYQQSLDQGLQFLIQYYNGEERAKGNILERFSAQQFPDLHSELNLSSLELGDSALYFCASSAYDRGRYGYTFGSGTRLTVV.

This clonotype appeared many times. The chain has TRBV9 and TRBJ2-5; 9 positions match TRBD2. The CDR3 loop spans 16 amino acids. Germline values: CDR1 SGDLS, CDR2 YYNGEE. J gave up 3 bases and V 0 bases, and 6 bases lay outside the gene matches. CDR3 bases: TGTGCCAGCAGCGTAGGCAGCGGGGGGCTGAAAGAGACCCAGTACTTC. Protein product: CASSVGSGGLKETQYF.

In its sample, this clonotype was seen a few times. V is TRBV5-3 and J is TRBJ1-6; D is undetermined. TRBV5-3 is designated an ORF whose function remains uncertain. The CDR3 length is 22 residues. The V end lost 0 bases, the J end lost 4 bases, and 29 bases lay between the germline ends. CDR3 nucleotides: TGTGCCAGAAGCTTGGCAGAGGTCCCATTTTTAATCCCCGAAGGGTATAATTCACCCCTCCACTTT. This codes for CARSLAEVPFLIPEGYNSPLHF.